Sequencing of this TCR beta chain was carried out in a study of T cell changes during pregnancy in multiple sclerosis. The CDR3 covers 12 residues. Trimming removed 1 base from V and 5 bases from J, with 7 bases in between. Germline V CDR1 and CDR2: GTSNPN, SVGIG (reference sequence). The protocol was immunoSEQ multiplex PCR, while the TCRdb copy is restricted to in-frame clones and leaves out a portion. The table includes around 40,000 clones, roughly 89% detected once. The clonotype was recovered from a female donor with multiple sclerosis, enrolled in a pregnancy study. V is TRBV30 and J is TRBJ2-3; no clear D. Sequenced material: CD4+ T cells from peripheral blood mononuclear cells, taken in the first trimester of pregnancy. The CDR3 loop reads CAWSAPLDTQYF. The CDR3 region has the DNA TGTGCCTGGAGTGCCCCCCTAGATACGCAGTATTTT.